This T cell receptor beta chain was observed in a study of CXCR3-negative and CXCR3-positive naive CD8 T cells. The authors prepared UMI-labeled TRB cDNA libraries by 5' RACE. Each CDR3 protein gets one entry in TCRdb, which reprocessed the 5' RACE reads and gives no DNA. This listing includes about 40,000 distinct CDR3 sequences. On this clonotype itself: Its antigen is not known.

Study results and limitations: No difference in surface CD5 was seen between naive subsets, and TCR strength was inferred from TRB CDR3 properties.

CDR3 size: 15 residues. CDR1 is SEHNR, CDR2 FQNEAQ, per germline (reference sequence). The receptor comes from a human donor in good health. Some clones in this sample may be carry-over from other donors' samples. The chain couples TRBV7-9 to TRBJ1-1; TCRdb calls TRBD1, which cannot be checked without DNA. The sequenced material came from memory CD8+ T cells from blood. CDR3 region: CASSLALGLNTEAFF.